The clone carrying this T cell receptor beta chain was recorded a few times. This record comes from a study of OX40 agonist ivuxolimab in advanced cancers. TCRdb's table, derived via immunoSEQ multiplex PCR, lists solely in-frame clones and lacks some. The sample records around 79,000 clones, 85% being singletons. This material consisted of CD4+ or CD8+ T cells sorted from blood, taken in a trial of the OX40 agonist ivuxolimab. The clonotype originates from an adult with an advanced solid tumor such as melanoma, head and neck, liver or kidney cancer.

The CDR3, as DNA: TGTGCCAGTAGTACGACCCTCTTACAGGGGGGGTTTAGAGAAAAACTGTTTTTT. This encodes CASSTTLLQGGFREKLFF. V usage is TRBV19 and J usage is TRBJ1-4; 8 nucleotides line up with TRBD1. The CDR3 length is 18 residues. The trim removed 4 bases at V and 8 bases at J, leaving 18 bases unmatched. CDR1 is LNHDA, CDR2 SQIVND, per germline (reference sequence).